This TCR beta chain was recovered during a study of response to subunit inactivated influenza vaccine. General study findings and limits: A suggestion made by the authors is that each seasonal influenza vaccination recruits few new T cells.

One entry per CDR3 protein results from TCRdb running MiXCR on the RT-PCR reads. The sample carries 700,000 to 800,000 distinct CDR3 sequences, approximately 17% recorded once. With regard to this clonotype: The antigen is unknown.

CDR1 is SGHAT, CDR2 FQDESV, per germline (reference sequence). The V and J ends lost 2 bases and 1 base, in that order; junction bases with no gene match: 7. This CDR3 comprises 18 residues. This rearrangement joins TRBV11-1 to TRBJ2-1, with 11 nucleotides matching TRBD2. The sequence was collected from a man aged 50 to 59 who received an inactivated influenza vaccine. The input for sequencing was PBMCs from blood, taken 4 to 6 days after vaccination. Here the CDR3 reads CASSLSSGGPKSYNEQFF. CDR3 coding DNA: TGTGCCAGCAGCTTATCTAGCGGGGGGCCGAAATCCTACAATGAGCAGTTCTTC. Full variable domain (missing parts from reference TRBV11-1 and TRBJ2-1): EAEVAQSPRYKITEKSQAVAFWCDPISGHATLYWYRQILGQGPELLVQFQDESVVDDSQLPKDRFSAERLKGVDSTLKIQPAELGDSAMYLCASSLSSGGPKSYNEQFFGPGTRLTVL.